This T cell receptor (beta chain) was sequenced for a study of blood T cell repertoires in COVID-19. Overall study context: Samples taken during acute and convalescent COVID-19 were collected in the United States, Italy and Spain. Sources were T cells, B-cell-depleted T cells, or PBMCs; the material itself was cDNA or gDNA.

Original data processing: The assay estimated nucleated cells by amplifying reference gene primers. TCRdb's table, derived via immunoSEQ multiplex PCR, lists solely in-frame clones and lacks some. V and J calls and clone size are copied from that table; D and trimming were computed from the DNA. This sample yields 110,000 to 150,000 clones, of which just over 85% are seen a single time; around 4.5% belongs to the top ten. CDR1 MGHRA and CDR2 YSYEKL come from the germline V gene. The CDR3 totals 16 residues. V was trimmed by 0 bases and J by 2 bases, leaving 12 bases between them. The sample consisted of PBMCs or T cells enriched from blood (not recorded which). This clonotype originated in a man aged 45-60 years who had recovered from COVID-19. This chain connects TRBV4-1 to TRBJ2-3; D might be TRBD1 (6 bases). CDR3 loop: CASSQESRGFTDTQYF. CDR3 bases: TGCGCCAGCAGCCAAGAAAGCAGGGGTTTCACAGATACGCAGTATTTT.